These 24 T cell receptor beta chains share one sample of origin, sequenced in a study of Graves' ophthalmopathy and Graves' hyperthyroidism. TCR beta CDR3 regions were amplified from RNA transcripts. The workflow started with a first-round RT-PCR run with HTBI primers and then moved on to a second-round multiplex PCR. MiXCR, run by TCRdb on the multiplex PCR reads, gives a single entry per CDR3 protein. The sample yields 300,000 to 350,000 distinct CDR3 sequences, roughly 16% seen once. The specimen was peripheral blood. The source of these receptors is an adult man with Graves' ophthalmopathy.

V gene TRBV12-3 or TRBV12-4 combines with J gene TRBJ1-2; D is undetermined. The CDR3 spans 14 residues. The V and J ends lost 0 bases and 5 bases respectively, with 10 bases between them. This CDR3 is CASSLAGIRYGYTF. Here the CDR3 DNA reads TGTGCCAGCAGTTTAGCCGGGATTCGGTATGGCTACACCTTC.

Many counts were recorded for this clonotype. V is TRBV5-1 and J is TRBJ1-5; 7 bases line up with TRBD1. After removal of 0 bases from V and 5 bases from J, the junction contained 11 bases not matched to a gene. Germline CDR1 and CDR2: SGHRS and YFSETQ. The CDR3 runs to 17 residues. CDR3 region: CASSLAFGTGEDQPQHF. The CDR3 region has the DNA TGCGCCAGCAGCTTGGCCTTTGGCACAGGGGAGGATCAGCCCCAGCATTTT.

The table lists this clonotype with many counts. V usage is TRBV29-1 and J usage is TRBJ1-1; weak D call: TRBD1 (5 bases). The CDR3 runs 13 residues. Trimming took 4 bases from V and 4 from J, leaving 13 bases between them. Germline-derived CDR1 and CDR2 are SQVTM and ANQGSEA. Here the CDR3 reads CSVVQVSGTEAFF. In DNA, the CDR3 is TGCAGCGTTGTACAGGTTAGCGGCACTGAAGCTTTCTTT. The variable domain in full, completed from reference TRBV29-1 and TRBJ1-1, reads SAVISQKPSRDICQRGTSLTIQCQVDSQVTMMFWYRQQPGQSLTLIATANQGSEATYESGFVIDKFPISRPNLTFSTLTVSNMSPEDSSIYLCSVVQVSGTEAFFGQGTRLTVV.

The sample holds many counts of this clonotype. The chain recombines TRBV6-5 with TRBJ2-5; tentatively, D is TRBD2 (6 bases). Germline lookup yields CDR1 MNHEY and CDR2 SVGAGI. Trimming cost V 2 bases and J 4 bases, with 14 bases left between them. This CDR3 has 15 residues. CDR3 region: CASSYVEGLGETQYF. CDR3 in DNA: TGTGCCAGCAGTTACGTGGAGGGATTGGGAGAGACCCAGTACTTC.

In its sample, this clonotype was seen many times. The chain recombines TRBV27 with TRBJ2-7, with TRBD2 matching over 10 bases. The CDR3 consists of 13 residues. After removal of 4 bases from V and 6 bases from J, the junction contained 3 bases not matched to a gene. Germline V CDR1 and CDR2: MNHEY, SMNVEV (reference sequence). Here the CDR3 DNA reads TGTGCCAGCAGTTCCCTAGCGGGAGTCGAGCAGTACTTC. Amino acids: CASSSLAGVEQYF.

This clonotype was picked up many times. The CDR3 region is CASSVGEKNIQYF. For the CDR3, the DNA is TGTGCCAGCAGTGTCGGGGAGAAAAACATTCAGTACTTC. The V call is TRBV2, the J call TRBJ2-4; D is perhaps TRBD2 (5 bases). Germline V CDR1 and CDR2: SNHLY, FYNNEI. The CDR3 has 13 amino acids. The V end lost 4 bases, the J end lost 4 bases, and 8 bases lay between the germline ends.

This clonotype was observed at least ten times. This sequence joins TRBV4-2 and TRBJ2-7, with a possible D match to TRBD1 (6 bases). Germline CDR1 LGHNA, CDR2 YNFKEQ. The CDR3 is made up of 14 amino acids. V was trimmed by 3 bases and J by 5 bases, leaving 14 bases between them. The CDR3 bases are TGTGCCAGCAGCCAGGAAAGACAGGTCCACGAGCAGTACTTC. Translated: CASSQERQVHEQYF.

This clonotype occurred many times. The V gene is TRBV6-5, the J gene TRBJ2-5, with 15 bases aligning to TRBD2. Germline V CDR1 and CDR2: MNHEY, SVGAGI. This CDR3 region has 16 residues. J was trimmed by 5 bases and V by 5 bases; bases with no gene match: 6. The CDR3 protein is CASSPGTSGRTETQYF. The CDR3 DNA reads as TGTGCCAGCAGTCCCGGGACTAGCGGGAGGACGGAGACCCAGTACTTC.

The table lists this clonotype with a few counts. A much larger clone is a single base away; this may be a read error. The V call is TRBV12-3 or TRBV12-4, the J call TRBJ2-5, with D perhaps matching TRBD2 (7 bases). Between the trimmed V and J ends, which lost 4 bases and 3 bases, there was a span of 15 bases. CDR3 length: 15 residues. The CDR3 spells CASSWRRGGEETQYF. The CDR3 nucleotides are TGTGCCAGCAGTTGGAGAAGGGGGGGGGAAGAGACCCAGTACTTC.

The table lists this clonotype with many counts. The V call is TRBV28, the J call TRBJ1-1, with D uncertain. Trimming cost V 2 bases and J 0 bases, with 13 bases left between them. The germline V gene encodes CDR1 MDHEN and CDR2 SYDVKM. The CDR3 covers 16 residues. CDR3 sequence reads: CASSLIFQQLNTEAFF. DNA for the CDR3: TGTGCCAGCAGTTTAATCTTCCAGCAACTGAACACTGAAGCTTTCTTT.

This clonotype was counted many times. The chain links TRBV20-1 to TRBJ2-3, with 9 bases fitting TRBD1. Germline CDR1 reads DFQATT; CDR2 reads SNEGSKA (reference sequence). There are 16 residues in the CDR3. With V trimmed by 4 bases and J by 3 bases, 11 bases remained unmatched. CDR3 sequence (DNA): TGCAGTGCTAATTCACCGGGACAGGGTTTAACAGATACGCAGTATTTT. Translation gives CSANSPGQGLTDTQYF.

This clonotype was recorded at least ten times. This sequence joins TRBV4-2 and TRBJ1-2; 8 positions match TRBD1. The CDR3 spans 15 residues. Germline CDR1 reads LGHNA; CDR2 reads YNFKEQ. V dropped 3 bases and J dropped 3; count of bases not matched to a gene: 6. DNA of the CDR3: TGTGCCAGCAGCCAGTTCAGGGGGCTCGACTATGGCTACACCTTC. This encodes CASSQFRGLDYGYTF.

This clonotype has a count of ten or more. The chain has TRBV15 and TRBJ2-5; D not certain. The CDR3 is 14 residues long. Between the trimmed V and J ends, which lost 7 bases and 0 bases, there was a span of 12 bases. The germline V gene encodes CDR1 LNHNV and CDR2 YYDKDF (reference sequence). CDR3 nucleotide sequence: TGTGCCACCACCGCGACGGGTAACCAAGAGACCCAGTACTTC. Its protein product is CATTATGNQETQYF.

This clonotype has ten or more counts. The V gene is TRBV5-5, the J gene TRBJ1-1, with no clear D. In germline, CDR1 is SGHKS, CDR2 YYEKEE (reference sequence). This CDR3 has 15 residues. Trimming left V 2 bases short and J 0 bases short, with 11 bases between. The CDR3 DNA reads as TGTGCCAGCAGCTTATTTGCCACCCTGAACACTGAAGCTTTCTTT. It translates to CASSLFATLNTEAFF.

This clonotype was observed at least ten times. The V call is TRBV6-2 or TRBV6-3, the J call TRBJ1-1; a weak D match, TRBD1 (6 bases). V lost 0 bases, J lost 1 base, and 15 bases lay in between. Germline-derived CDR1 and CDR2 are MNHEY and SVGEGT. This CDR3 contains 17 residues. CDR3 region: CASSYSSIGGANTEAFF. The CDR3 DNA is TGTGCCAGCAGTTACTCGAGCATTGGGGGCGCGAACACTGAAGCTTTCTTT.

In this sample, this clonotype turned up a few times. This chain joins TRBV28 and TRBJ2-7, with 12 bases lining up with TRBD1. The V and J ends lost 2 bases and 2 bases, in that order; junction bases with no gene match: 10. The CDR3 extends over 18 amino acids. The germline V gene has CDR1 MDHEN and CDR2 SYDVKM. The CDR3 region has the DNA TGTGCCAGCAGTTTAGTGTTTGTGGGACAGGGGGCGGCCTACGAGCAGTACTTC. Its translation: CASSLVFVGQGAAYEQYF.

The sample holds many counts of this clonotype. CDR3 protein: CSAWPVGSGSTNQPQHF. Here the CDR3 DNA reads TGCAGTGCTTGGCCCGTGGGGTCGGGGAGTACCAATCAGCCCCAGCATTTT. This rearrangement joins TRBV20-1 to TRBJ1-5; D not resolved. Germline CDR1 is DFQATT and CDR2 is SNEGSKA (reference sequence). The V and J ends lost 5 bases and 3 bases respectively, with 23 bases between them. The length of the CDR3 is 17 residues.

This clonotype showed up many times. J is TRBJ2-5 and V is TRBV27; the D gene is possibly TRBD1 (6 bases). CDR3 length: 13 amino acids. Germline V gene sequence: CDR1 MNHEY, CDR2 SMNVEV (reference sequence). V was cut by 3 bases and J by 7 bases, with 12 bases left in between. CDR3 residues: CASSFRQTGTQYF. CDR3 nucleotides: TGTGCCAGCAGTTTTAGACAGACAGGGACCCAGTACTTC.

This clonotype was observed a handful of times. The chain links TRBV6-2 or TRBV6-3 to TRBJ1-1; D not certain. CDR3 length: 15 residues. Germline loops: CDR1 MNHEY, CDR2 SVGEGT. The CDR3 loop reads CVGSYSREETTEAFF. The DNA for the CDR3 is TGTGTCGGCAGTTACTCTAGGGAAGAGACCACTGAAGCTTTCTTT.

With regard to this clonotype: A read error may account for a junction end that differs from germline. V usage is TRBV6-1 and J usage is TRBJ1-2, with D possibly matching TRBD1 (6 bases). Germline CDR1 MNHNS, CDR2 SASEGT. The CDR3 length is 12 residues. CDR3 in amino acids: CASSTATDSPLF. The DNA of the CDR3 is TGTGCCAGCAGTACCGCCACGGACAGCCCGCTCTTC.

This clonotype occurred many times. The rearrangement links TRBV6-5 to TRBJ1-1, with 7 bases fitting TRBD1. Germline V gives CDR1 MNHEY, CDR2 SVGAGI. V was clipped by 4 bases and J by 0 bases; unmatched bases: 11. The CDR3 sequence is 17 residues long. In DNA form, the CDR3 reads TGTGCCAGCAGTTTATCCCAGTGGACAGGTTTGAACACTGAAGCTTTCTTT. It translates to CASSLSQWTGLNTEAFF.

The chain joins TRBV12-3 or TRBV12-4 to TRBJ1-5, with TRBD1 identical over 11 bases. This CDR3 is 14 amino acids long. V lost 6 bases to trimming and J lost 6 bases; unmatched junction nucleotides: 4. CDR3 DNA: TGTGCCAGCAGGTTGGACAGGGGGCTTCAGCCCCAGCATTTT. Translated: CASRLDRGLQPQHF.

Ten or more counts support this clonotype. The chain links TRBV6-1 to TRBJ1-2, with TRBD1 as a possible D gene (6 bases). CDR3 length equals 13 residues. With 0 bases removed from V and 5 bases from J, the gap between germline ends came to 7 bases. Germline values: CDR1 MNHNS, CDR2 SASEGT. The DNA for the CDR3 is TGTGCCAGCAGTGAAGCAGGGGGGTATGGCTACACCTTC. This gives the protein CASSEAGGYGYTF.

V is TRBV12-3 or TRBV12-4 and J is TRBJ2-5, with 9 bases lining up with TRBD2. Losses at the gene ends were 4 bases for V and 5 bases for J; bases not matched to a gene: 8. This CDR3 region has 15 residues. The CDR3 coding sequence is TGTGCCAGCAGTTCTCTAGCGGGGAGAATGGAGACCCAGTACTTC. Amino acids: CASSSLAGRMETQYF.